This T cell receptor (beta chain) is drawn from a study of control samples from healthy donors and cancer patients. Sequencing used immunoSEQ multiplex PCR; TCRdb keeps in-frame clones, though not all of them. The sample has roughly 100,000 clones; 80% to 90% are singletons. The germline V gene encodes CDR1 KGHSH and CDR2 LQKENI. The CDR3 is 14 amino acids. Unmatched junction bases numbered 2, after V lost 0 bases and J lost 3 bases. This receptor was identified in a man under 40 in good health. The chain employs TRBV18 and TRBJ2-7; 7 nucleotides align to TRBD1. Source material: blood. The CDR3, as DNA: TGTGCCAGCTCACCACCCAACAGGGGCTACGAGCAGTACTTC. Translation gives CASSPPNRGYEQYF.